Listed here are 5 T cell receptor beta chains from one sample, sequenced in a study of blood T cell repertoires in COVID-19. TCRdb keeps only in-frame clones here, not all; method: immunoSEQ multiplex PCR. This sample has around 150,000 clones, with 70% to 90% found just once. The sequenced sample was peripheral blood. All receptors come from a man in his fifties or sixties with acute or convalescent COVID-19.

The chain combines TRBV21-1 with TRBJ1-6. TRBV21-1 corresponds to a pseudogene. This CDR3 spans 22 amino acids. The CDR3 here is CASSKGGGGAPLSGSYNSPLHF. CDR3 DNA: TGTGCCAGCAGCAAAGGGGGAGGGGGAGCCCCCCTTAGCGGGTCCTATAATTCACCCCTCCACTTT.

CDR3 nucleotides: TGTGCCACCAGTGATTTATCCCCTCTGGGGGCCAACGTCCTGACTTTC. Its translation: CATSDLSPLGANVLTF. J is TRBJ2-6 and V is TRBV24-1; D is unresolved. Trimming removed 1 base from V and 4 bases from J, with 10 bases in between. The CDR3 runs to 16 residues. Germline-derived CDR1 and CDR2 are KGHDR and SFDVKD.

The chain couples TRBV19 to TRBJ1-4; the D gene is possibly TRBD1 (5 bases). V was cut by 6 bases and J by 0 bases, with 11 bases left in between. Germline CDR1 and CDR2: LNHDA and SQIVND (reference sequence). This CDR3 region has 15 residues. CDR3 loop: CASSRQSATNEKLFF. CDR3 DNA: TGTGCCAGTAGCCGACAGTCAGCAACTAATGAAAAACTGTTTTTT. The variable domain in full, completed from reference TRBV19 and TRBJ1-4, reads DGGITQSPKYLFRKEGQNVTLSCEQNLNHDAMYWYRQDPGQGLRLIYYSQIVNDFQKGDIAEGYSVSREKKESFPLTVTSAQKNPTAFYLCASSRQSATNEKLFFGSGTQLSVL.

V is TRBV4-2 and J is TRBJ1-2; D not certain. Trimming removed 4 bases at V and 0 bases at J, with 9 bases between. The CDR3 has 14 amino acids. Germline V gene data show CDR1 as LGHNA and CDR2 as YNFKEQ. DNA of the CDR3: TGTGCCAGCAGCCCTCGAGTTGCTAACTATGGCTACACCTTC. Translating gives CASSPRVANYGYTF.

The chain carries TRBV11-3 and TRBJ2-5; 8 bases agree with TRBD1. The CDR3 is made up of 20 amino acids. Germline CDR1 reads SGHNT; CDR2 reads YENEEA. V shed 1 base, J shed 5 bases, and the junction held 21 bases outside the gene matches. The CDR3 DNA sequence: TGTGCCAGCAGCTTAGTTATTTCAAACTTTCCGGAGGACAGGGAGGAGACCCAGTACTTC. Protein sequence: CASSLVISNFPEDREETQYF. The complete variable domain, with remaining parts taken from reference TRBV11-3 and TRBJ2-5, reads EAGVVQSPRYKIIEKKQPVAFWCNPISGHNTLYWYLQNLGQGPELLIRYENEEAVDDSQLPKDRFSAERLKGVDSTLKIQPAELGDSAVYLCASSLVISNFPEDREETQYFGPGTRLLVL.